The T cell receptor beta chain under discussion was sequenced for a study of shared clonotypes between healthy human individuals. As for the study in general: Researchers assigned three CD4 naive, three CD4 memory, two CD8 naive and one CD8 memory plate to each donor.

In regard to this clone: Its antigen is still unknown.

In replicate PCRs of sorted subsets, approximately 190 ng DNA, about 29,000 T cell genomes, was used. TCRdb's table, derived via immunoSEQ multiplex PCR, lists solely in-frame clones and lacks some. This sample has about 680,000 clones, with roughly nine tenths found just once. Findings of the study overall: Represented diversity (both genetic and exposure-history) was limited by the small number of donors.

The naive CD8 subset, CD45RO-negative cells positively selected for CCR7, excluded terminally differentiated effector memory CD45RA+ cells. Nashville, Tennessee was home to all donors, each a Caucasian adult. Germline V gene lookup returns CDR1 LNHNV and CDR2 YYDKDF (reference sequence). This CDR3 has 15 amino acids. V lost 3 bases and J lost 6; bases outside the gene matches: 8. This clonotype originated in a man between 25 and 39 years old in good health. V and J are TRBV15 and TRBJ2-7, with TRBD1 matching over 10 bases. Sample: naive CD8+ T cells sorted from blood. Here the CDR3 reads CATSSAGTGDREQYF. CDR3 bases: TGTGCCACCAGCAGTGCCGGGACAGGGGATCGCGAGCAGTACTTC.